A selection of T cell receptor beta chains follows, all from one sample in a study of blood T cell repertoires in COVID-19. Some clones are missing from TCRdb's copy, which holds only in-frame ones; the method was immunoSEQ multiplex PCR. The sample has approximately 75,000 clones, approximately 85% seen once. The sequenced material came from peripheral blood. These receptors were taken from a man older than 75 with acute or convalescent COVID-19. Both conserved end residues are part of each CDR3. The D gene is left open where the match is weak. Expanded clones get a size class; other rows say once, few or many, or leave the size out.

>-|once|14|TRBV19|TRBJ1-6
TGTGCCAGTATAGGGATACAGGGCGGCTCACCCCTCCACTTT
CASIGIQGGSPLHF
>TRBD2|-|15|TRBV28|TRBJ2-1
TGTGCCAGCAGTATAGCGGGAGGATTTTACAATGAGCAGTTCTTC
CASSIAGGFYNEQFF
>-|-|13|TRBV7-9|TRBJ1-4
TGTGCCAGCAGCCCCTCGGGGAGAGAAAAACTGTTTTTT
CASSPSGREKLFF
>-|-|15|TRBV18|TRBJ1-5
TGTGCCAGCTCACCGGACCAGGGGCCTAATCAGCCCCAGCATTTT
CASSPDQGPNQPQHF
>-|-|13|TRBV7-2|TRBJ1-2
TGTGCCAGCAGCCCCTCCCGGGAGAGGGGCTACACCTTC
CASSPSRERGYTF
>TRBD1|-|15|TRBV27|TRBJ1-5
TGTGCCAGCAGTTCCACAGGGGGCGCGAATCAGCCCCAGCATTTT
CASSSTGGANQPQHF
>TRBD1|-|15|TRBV19|TRBJ1-5
TGTGCCAGTAGTATAGAACAGGGGGCCGGTCAGCCCCAGCATTTT
CASSIEQGAGQPQHF
>-|-|15|TRBV27|TRBJ2-5
TGTGCCAGCAGTTTTGGGGCGACGTACCAAGAGACCCAGTACTTC
CASSFGATYQETQYF
>TRBD2|-|17|TRBV28|TRBJ2-2
TGTGCCAGCACCAAAAGACCTAGCGGGAGTGGCACCGGGGAGCTGTTTTTT
CASTKRPSGSGTGELFF
>TRBD2|-|16|TRBV7-2|TRBJ2-5
TGTGCCAGCAGCACAACCTTCCTAGCGGCGGAAGAGACCCAGTACTTC
CASSTTFLAAEETQYF
>TRBD1|-|14|TRBV6-2/TRBV6-3|TRBJ2-1
TGTGCCAGCAGCCTGGACAGGGGTCCGAATGAGCAGTTCTTC
CASSLDRGPNEQFF
>-|-|14|TRBV10-3|TRBJ1-5
TGTGCCATCTCACTCGCTTCTGGCAATCAGCCCCAGCATTTT
CAISLASGNQPQHF
>-|-|14|TRBV7-3|TRBJ2-2
TGTGCCAGCAGCTGGGGGCAGACCACCGGGGAGCTGTTTTTT
CASSWGQTTGELFF
>-|-|15|TRBV19|TRBJ2-3
TGTGCCAGTAGTATATCACTAGCCACCGTAGATACGCAGTATTTT
CASSISLATVDTQYF
>TRBD2|-|13|TRBV3-1/TRBV3-2|TRBJ2-1
TGTGCCAGCAGCCTAGCGGGAGACAATGAGCAGTTCTTC
CASSLAGDNEQFF
>-|-|14|TRBV28|TRBJ1-5
TGTGCCAGCAGTCCAACAGGGCTCTTTCAGCCCCAGCATTTT
CASSPTGLFQPQHF
>TRBD1|-|14|TRBV2|TRBJ1-5
TGTGCCGGTACTCAGGGGGCAAACAATCAGCCCCAGCATTTT
CAGTQGANNQPQHF
>-|-|15|TRBV7-9|TRBJ1-2
TGTGCCAGCCTCCGGGGGGTTGGGGGGGACTATGGCTACACCTTC
CASLRGVGGDYGYTF
>TRBD1|-|16|TRBV6-2/TRBV6-3|TRBJ1-1
TGTGCCAGCAGCAGGGGGTTAGGGGGCGCGTTCTCTGAAGCTTTCTTT
CASSRGLGGAFSEAFF
>TRBD1|-|14|TRBV7-8|TRBJ2-2
TGTGCCAGCAGCCAACAGGGGCTCACCGGGGAGCTGTTTTTT
CASSQQGLTGELFF
>TRBD1|-|13|TRBV5-4|TRBJ2-7
TGTGCCAGCAGCACCGGGACAGAATACGAGCAGTACTTC
CASSTGTEYEQYF
>TRBD1|-|13|TRBV9|TRBJ1-1
TGTGCCAGCAGCGTCGGACAGGGTAACGCAGCTTTCTTT
CASSVGQGNAAFF
>TRBD1|-|17|TRBV24-1|TRBJ1-1
TGTGCCACCAGTGATTCCCGGGGGACAGGGGAGAACACTGAAGCTTTCTTT
CATSDSRGTGENTEAFF
>-|once|15|TRBV19|TRBJ1-1
TGTGCCAGTAGTATATTCGGGGGGACGTGGGCTGAAGCTTTCTTT
CASSIFGGTWAEAFF
>-|-|15|TRBV18|TRBJ1-4
TGTGCCAGCTCACCTGACAGCACAACTAATGAAAAACTGTTTTTT
CASSPDSTTNEKLFF
>TRBD2|-|12|TRBV19|TRBJ2-7
TGTGCCACGAGTGGGAGGGTAGGGGAGCAGTACTTC
CATSGRVGEQYF
>-|-|17|TRBV5-8|TRBJ2-3
TGTGCCAGCAGCTTCATGAGGGCAGCGGTAGGGGGTGATACGCAGTATTTT
CASSFMRAAVGGDTQYF
>-|-|15|TRBV5-1|TRBJ1-1
TGCGCCAGCAGCTTGGAAGGGGTTCCGAACACTGAAGCTTTCTTT
CASSLEGVPNTEAFF
>-|-|13|TRBV11-2|TRBJ2-5
TGTGCCAGCAGCTTGACAGACCAAGAGACCCAGTACTTC
CASSLTDQETQYF
>TRBD1|-|14|TRBV4-3|TRBJ1-1
TGCGCCAGCAGACCTACAGGGGGATCCACTGAAGCTTTCTTT
CASRPTGGSTEAFF
>-|once|17|TRBV21-1|TRBJ1-1
TGTGCCAGCAGCATTAATTACTCGGCAGGGCCGAACACTGAAGCTTTCTTT
CASSINYSAGPNTEAFF
>-|-|16|TRBV28|TRBJ1-6
TGTGCCAGCAGTCGCATCCGGAGGGCAAATAATTCACCCCTCCACTTT
CASSRIRRANNSPLHF
>-|-|15|TRBV27|TRBJ2-5
TGTGCCAGCAGTTTATATCGGGAGGGGGCAGAGACCCAGTACTTC
CASSLYREGAETQYF
>-|once|14|TRBV28|TRBJ1-1
TGTGCCAGCAGCAATTCAGGGGTGAACACTGAAGCTTTCTTT
CASSNSGVNTEAFF
>TRBD1|-|13|TRBV28|TRBJ2-7
TGTGCCAGCTTCCGACAGGGATCCTACGAGCAGTACTTC
CASFRQGSYEQYF
>TRBD2|-|21|TRBV4-2|TRBJ2-2
TGTGCCAGCAGCCAAGATAGTGCAGGACTAGCGGGAGGGCATCTTAGCGGGGAGCTGTTTTTT
CASSQDSAGLAGGHLSGELFF
>TRBD1|-|15|TRBV2|TRBJ2-7
TGTGCCAGCAGTGTGGACAGGGGTAGCTCCTACGAGCAGTACTTC
CASSVDRGSSYEQYF
>TRBD1|-|15|TRBV28|TRBJ2-4
TGTGCCAGCAGTACGACAGGGGAAGCCAAAAACATTCAGTACTTC
CASSTTGEAKNIQYF
>-|-|15|TRBV19|TRBJ1-1
TGTGCCAGTAGTGGCCGCAGGGCCGGGAACACTGAAGCTTTCTTT
CASSGRRAGNTEAFF
>TRBD1|-|16|TRBV3-1/TRBV3-2|TRBJ2-7
TGTGCCAGCAGCCTTCACGAAGGGACAGGGGGCTACGAGCAGTACTTC
CASSLHEGTGGYEQYF
>TRBD2|-|15|TRBV5-1|TRBJ2-1
TGCGCCAGCAGCTCCGTAGCGGGAGTGGTCAATGAGCAGTTCTTC
CASSSVAGVVNEQFF
>TRBD1|-|13|TRBV7-9|TRBJ1-1
TGTGCCAGCAGAGGACAGGGGAACACTGAAGCTTTCTTT
CASRGQGNTEAFF
>-|-|17|TRBV6-1|TRBJ2-3
TGTGCCAGCAGTGACCCCCGGGAGAGGCTTAGCACAGATACGCAGTATTTT
CASSDPRERLSTDTQYF
>TRBD1|-|17|TRBV7-2|TRBJ2-1
TGTGCCAGCAGCGAGGGGACAGGTAGCCTTTCTTACAATGAGCAGTTCTTC
CASSEGTGSLSYNEQFF
>TRBD1|-|17|TRBV5-6|TRBJ1-3
TGTGCCAGCAGCTTCAGGACAGGGAGGATCGCTGGAAACACCATATATTTT
CASSFRTGRIAGNTIYF
>-|once|13|TRBV3-1/TRBV3-2|TRBJ1-1
TGTGCCAGCAGCCAAGATACGGGAACTGAAGCTTTCTTT
CASSQDTGTEAFF
>TRBD1|few|17|TRBV4-2|TRBJ2-7
TGTGCCAGCAGCCAAGTGTTCGGAGACAGGGGGTCTCGGGAGCAGTACTTC
CASSQVFGDRGSREQYF
>TRBD2|-|17|TRBV6-2/TRBV6-3|TRBJ2-1
TGTGCCAGCAGTTACTCTCCTAGCGGGGGGCTATACAATGAGCAGTTCTTC
CASSYSPSGGLYNEQFF
>-|-|13|TRBV3-1/TRBV3-2|TRBJ1-2
TGTGCCAGCAGCCTTGAGAGGTCCTATGGCTACACCTTC
CASSLERSYGYTF
>TRBD1|-|15|TRBV5-1|TRBJ2-3
TGCGCCAGCAGCTTGCAGGGGGCTAGGACAGATACGCAGTATTTT
CASSLQGARTDTQYF
>TRBD1|few|18|TRBV28|TRBJ1-3
TGTGCCAGCAGCTTAAGGCTCCGGGACAGGGGAGTAAGCAACACCATATATTTT
CASSLRLRDRGVSNTIYF